Below are 5 T cell receptor beta chains sequenced from a single sample in a study of regulatory and conventional T cells in RAG deficiency. Produced via immunoSEQ multiplex PCR; TCRdb's table is partial and in-frame only. The data contain 40,000 to 55,000 clones, about 87% of them singletons. Genomic DNA came from blood conventional CD4+ T cells gated CD25-low CD127-high. These records were also assigned to another study, of regulatory T cells. That study reports: The PCR used 52 TRBV and 13 TRBJ primers.

The sample comprised CD4+ effector T cells sorted from blood. These receptor sequences come from a human donor in good health.

The chain combines TRBV14 with TRBJ2-3; the D call may be TRBD1 or TRBD2 (5 bases each). The V end was cut by 4 bases, the J end by 0 bases, with 11 bases between. CDR3 length: 15 residues. Looked up from germline, CDR1 is SGHDN and CDR2 is FVKESK. The CDR3 sequence is CASSLGTISTDTQYF. DNA for the CDR3: TGTGCCAGCAGCCTAGGGACCATTAGCACAGATACGCAGTATTTT.

Concerning this clone: Other nucleotide sequences from this sample produce the same CDR3. This chain links TRBV10-3 with TRBJ2-6; D is ambiguous. V was cut by 6 bases and J by 0 bases, with 24 bases left in between. CDR1 ENHRY and CDR2 SYGVKD come from the germline V gene. The CDR3 sequence is 20 residues long. CDR3 DNA: TGTGCCATCAGCGACCGCCATCTCGATTCGTCATTCTCTGGGGCCAACGTCCTGACTTTC. This translates into CAISDRHLDSSFSGANVLTF.

On this clone: One junction end disagrees with the germline gene, perhaps due to a read error. This chain uses TRBV5-1 with TRBJ1-2; D possibly corresponds to TRBD1 (6 bases). Germline V gene lookup returns CDR1 SGHRS and CDR2 YFSETQ. This CDR3 has 12 amino acids. DNA for the CDR3: TGCGTCAGCAGCTTAGGAGGGGGTGGCTACACTTTC. Amino acid sequence: CVSSLGGGGYTF.

The chain combines TRBV18 with TRBJ2-7; D not resolved. Germline CDR1 reads KGHSH; CDR2 reads LQKENI. The length of the CDR3 is 14 residues. Trimming stripped 3 bases from V and 3 bases from J, with 12 bases between. CDR3 residues: CASSPSFGDYEQYF. The CDR3 bases are TGTGCCAGCTCACCGAGTTTCGGTGACTACGAGCAGTACTTC.

The rearrangement links TRBV7-3 to TRBJ1-6; D is unclear. The ends were cut back, 6 bases at V and 7 bases at J, with 10 bases in the middle. The CDR3 contains 13 residues. In germline, CDR1 is SGHTA, CDR2 FQGTGA. CDR3: CASSLDPNSPLHF. CDR3 bases: TGTGCCAGCAGTTTGGACCCGAATTCACCCCTCCACTTT.